The subject of this entry is one TCR beta chain. Its antigen is as yet unknown. These data originate in a study of OX40 agonist ivuxolimab in advanced cancers. Study information: With a range of 23 to 79, age averaged approximately 55 years, and about 82% were male.

Broader study findings: CD8+ T cells were the subset that, on average, had more expanded clones than CD4+.

Assay: immunoSEQ multiplex PCR; the TCRdb copy retains only in-frame clones and omits some. The data contain tens of thousands of clones, 90% to 95% of them singletons. V was shortened by 2 bases and J by 0 bases, with 6 bases between the two germline ends. Germline V gives CDR1 SGHNT, CDR2 YENEEA. CDR3 length: 14 amino acids. This receptor was obtained from an adult with an advanced solid tumor such as melanoma, head and neck, liver or kidney cancer. The V and J genes are TRBV11-3 and TRBJ2-3; D not resolved. Sequencing used CD4+ or CD8+ T cells sorted from blood, obtained in a trial of the OX40 agonist ivuxolimab. The CDR3 protein is CASSLPGSTDTQYF. The CDR3 DNA reads as TGTGCCAGCAGCTTACCGGGTAGCACAGATACGCAGTATTTT.